These T cell receptor beta chains were read from a single sample in a study of T cells in Graves' hyperthyroidism and ophthalmopathy. Each CDR3 protein gets one entry after TCRdb re-called the multiplex PCR reads with MiXCR. The repertoire includes 300,000 to 400,000 distinct CDR3 sequences, approximately 18% of them detected once, and about 53% sits in the top ten. Sequencing was performed on blood. The receptors stem from a woman between 50 and 59 years old with Graves' hyperthyroidism. Each CDR3 is given with its conserved first and last residue. A D gene is named only where the DNA matches it firmly. Expanded clones get a size class; other rows say once, few or many, or leave the size out.

J gene	clone size	V gene	D gene	CDR3 DNA	CDR3 protein
TRBJ2-7	few	TRBV27	TRBD2	TGTGCCAGCAGTACTAGCGGGTACTCCTACGAGCAGTACTTC	CASSTSGYSYEQYF
TRBJ1-4	few	TRBV5-1	.	TGCGCCAGCAGCTTTAACGGGAATGAAAAACTGTTTTTT	CASSFNGNEKLFF
TRBJ1-5	many	TRBV28	TRBD1	TGTGCCAGCAGTCCAATGGGACAGAGCAATCAGCCCCAGCATTTT	CASSPMGQSNQPQHF
TRBJ1-1	many	TRBV18	TRBD1	TGTGCCAGCTCACCTCAGACAGGGGGAGGGACTGAAGCTTTCTTT	CASSPQTGGGTEAFF
TRBJ1-2	.	TRBV11-2	.	TGTGCCAGCAGCTTAGATTATGGCTATGGCTACACCTTC	CASSLDYGYGYTF
TRBJ2-5	.	TRBV5-1	.	TGCGCCAGCAGCTTGGTTCAGGACGAGACCCAGTACTTC	CASSLVQDETQYF
TRBJ1-6	.	TRBV20-1	TRBD1	TGCAGTTCCCCGGGACAGGGGAATTCACCCCTCCACTTT	CSSPGQGNSPLHF
TRBJ1-6	many	TRBV11-2	.	TGTGCCAGCAGCTTAACTTCAGCCTATTCACCCCTCCACTTT	CASSLTSAYSPLHF
TRBJ2-1	few	TRBV2	.	TGTGCCAGCAGTGCCCTCAATGAGCAGTTCTTC	CASSALNEQFF
TRBJ1-1	.	TRBV7-9	.	TGTGCCAGCAGCCCTCGGGGACCCGCTGAAGCTTTCTTT	CASSPRGPAEAFF
TRBJ2-1	many	TRBV9	.	TGTGCCAGCAGCGAACCGGGACTTTCCTTGGATGAGCAGTTCTTC	CASSEPGLSLDEQFF
TRBJ1-1	.	TRBV6-1	.	TGTGCCAGCAGCTCCGGGGGCAGCGTCACTGAAGCTTTCTTT	CASSSGGSVTEAFF
TRBJ2-1	many	TRBV5-1	.	TGCGCCAGCAGCTTGGGGTCGGCTAGCTCCTACAATGAGCAGTTCTTC	CASSLGSASSYNEQFF
TRBJ1-2	many	TRBV6-1	.	TGTGCCAGCAGGGGGGAAACTTCACAGGGTCGGTCGCATGGCTACACCTTC	CASRGETSQGRSHGYTF
TRBJ1-1	few	TRBV9	.	TGTGCCAGCAGCGGTGGGGGGCGCACTGAAGCTTTCTTT	CASSGGGRTEAFF
TRBJ2-7	.	TRBV25-1	.	TGTGCCAGCAGTGACAAAACGGACAGAGCCTACGAGCAGTACTTC	CASSDKTDRAYEQYF
TRBJ2-3	many	TRBV18	.	TGTGCCAGCTCACCAAACCGGGACACAGATACGCAGTATTTT	CASSPNRDTDTQYF
TRBJ1-1	.	TRBV29-1	TRBD1	TGCAGCGTGGAAGGACAGGGCTGGGCCACTGAAGCTTTCTTT	CSVEGQGWATEAFF
TRBJ2-7	.	TRBV9	.	TGTGCCAGCAGCGCCGCTGAGGGGGAGGGTGGTGAGCAGTACTTC	CASSAAEGEGGEQYF
TRBJ2-3	many	TRBV12-3/TRBV12-4	TRBD2	TGTGCCAGCAGACAGCGGGGGGGCCCATTAGATACGCAGTATTTT	CASRQRGGPLDTQYF
TRBJ2-7	many	TRBV28	.	TGTGCCAGCAGTGCCCCCGCGCACCAGACCTACGAGCAGTACTTC	CASSAPAHQTYEQYF
TRBJ1-5	few	TRBV6-9	.	TGTGCCAGCAGTTTAGGATTTATGGGCAATCAGCCCCAGCATTTT	CASSLGFMGNQPQHF
TRBJ2-6	.	TRBV20-1	.	TGCAGTGCTAGGGGGTCTGGGGCCAACGTCCTGACTTTC	CSARGSGANVLTF
TRBJ2-1	many	TRBV27	.	TGTGCCAGCAGTTTATCGTCCCCCAATGAGCAGTTCTTC	CASSLSSPNEQFF
TRBJ2-3	.	TRBV29-1	.	TGCAGCGTTGAAGGGGGCCGGGGCCCAGATACGCAGTATTTT	CSVEGGRGPDTQYF
TRBJ2-1	many	TRBV20-1	TRBD2	TGCAGTGCTAGCGGGAGGGCATATGAGCAGTTCTTC	CSASGRAYEQFF
TRBJ1-4	.	TRBV20-1	.	TGCAGTGCTAGAGATTCCTTCATGTGGGAAAAACTGTTTTTT	CSARDSFMWEKLFF
TRBJ1-2	.	TRBV6-1	TRBD1	TGTGCCAGCAGTGAAAATTCAGGGGGATATGGCTACACCTTC	CASSENSGGYGYTF
TRBJ2-1	.	TRBV12-3/TRBV12-4	TRBD2	TGTGCCAGCAGTCTTAGCGGGGGGCAGGATGAGCAGTTCTTC	CASSLSGGQDEQFF
TRBJ1-2	few	TRBV19	TRBD1	TGTGCCAGTAGTATTCGAACAGGGGACTATGGCTACACCTTC	CASSIRTGDYGYTF
TRBJ1-5	few	TRBV20-1	TRBD1	TGCAGTGCTAGAGATCCGACAGGGACTTTGAGCAATCAGCCCCAGCATTTT	CSARDPTGTLSNQPQHF
TRBJ1-4	many	TRBV30	.	TGTGCCTGGAGTGGAGGGGGATTTGAAAAACTGTTTTTT	CAWSGGGFEKLFF
TRBJ2-1	many	TRBV18	.	TGTGCCAGCTCACCACACTCCGCAGATGAGCAGTTCTTC	CASSPHSADEQFF
TRBJ1-1	many	TRBV20-1	.	TGCAGTGGGGGGGGACGGAACACTGAAGCTTTCTTT	CSGGGRNTEAFF
TRBJ2-5	many	TRBV12-3/TRBV12-4	.	TGTGCCAGCAGTACTCTACAGGTTGAGACCCAGTACTTC	CASSTLQVETQYF
TRBJ2-5	few	TRBV29-1	.	TGCAGCGGGACGGACAGTCAGACCCAGTACTTC	CSGTDSQTQYF
TRBJ1-1	many	TRBV12-3/TRBV12-4	.	TGTGCCAGCAGTTTAAATGGGAGGAACACTGAAGCTTTCTTT	CASSLNGRNTEAFF
TRBJ1-4	many	TRBV20-1	.	TGCAGTGCTAGAGATCCCACTCCGGGCGCTTTCAATGAAAAACTGTTTTTT	CSARDPTPGAFNEKLFF
TRBJ2-5	many	TRBV3-1	TRBD2	TGTGCCAGCAGCCAAGAGAGGGGAGTAGCGGGAGCAGAGACCCAGTACTTC	CASSQERGVAGAETQYF
TRBJ2-2	once	TRBV18	.	TGTGCCAGCTCACCGAAGCAACCGAACACCGGGGAGCTGTTTTTT	CASSPKQPNTGELFF
TRBJ2-6	few	TRBV6-1	TRBD1	TGTGCCAGCAGTGACTGGGACAGAACCCGGTATTGGTCTGGGGCCAACGTCCTGACTTTC	CASSDWDRTRYWSGANVLTF
TRBJ2-3	few	TRBV7-6	TRBD2	TGTGTCAGCAGCCTTAAGGGAGGGTCCGCAGATACGCAGTATTTT	CVSSLKGGSADTQYF
TRBJ2-5	.	TRBV7-2	TRBD2	TGTGCCAGCAGCCCGGGACTAGCGTTACAAGAGACCCAGTACTTC	CASSPGLALQETQYF
TRBJ1-5	few	TRBV15	.	TGTGCCACCAGCAGAGATGACTCAGGAGTATGGCCCCAGCATTTT	CATSRDDSGVWPQHF
TRBJ1-1	many	TRBV28	.	TGTGCCAGCAGTTCTCCGGGACGGAATATGAACACTGAAGCTTTCTTT	CASSSPGRNMNTEAFF
TRBJ2-5	few	TRBV3-1	TRBD2	TGTGCCAGCAGCCAACGGGGACTACAAGAGACCCAGTACTTC	CASSQRGLQETQYF
TRBJ2-3	.	TRBV29-1	.	TGCAGCGTTGCTCCCAGGACGGACACAGATACGCAGTATTTT	CSVAPRTDTDTQYF
TRBJ2-1	few	TRBV13	.	TGTGCCAGCAGCTTGCTGACGGATCCTAGCTCCTACAATGAGCAGTTCTTC	CASSLLTDPSSYNEQFF
TRBJ2-3	few	TRBV19	TRBD2	TGTGCCAGTACCCCGGGGGTAGCGGGGGGCACAGATACGCAGTATTTT	CASTPGVAGGTDTQYF
TRBJ2-1	.	TRBV7-9	TRBD2	TGTGCCAGCAGCTTACTAGCGGATGAGCAGTTCTTC	CASSLLADEQFF
TRBJ1-3	.	TRBV7-3	.	TGTGCCAGCAGCTTAGGCGCCGGACCTTCAAACACCATATATTTT	CASSLGAGPSNTIYF
TRBJ1-1	many	TRBV20-1	TRBD1	TGCAGTGCGAACAAAGCGGACAGGGGGCGTAACACTGAAGCTTTCTTT	CSANKADRGRNTEAFF
TRBJ1-5	.	TRBV6-1	.	TGTGCCAGCAGTGCTACAGTCAGTAATCAGCCCCAGCATTTT	CASSATVSNQPQHF
TRBJ2-1	.	TRBV20-1	.	TGCAGTGCTAGTAGGAGGGCAGGAAATGAGCAGTTCTTC	CSASRRAGNEQFF